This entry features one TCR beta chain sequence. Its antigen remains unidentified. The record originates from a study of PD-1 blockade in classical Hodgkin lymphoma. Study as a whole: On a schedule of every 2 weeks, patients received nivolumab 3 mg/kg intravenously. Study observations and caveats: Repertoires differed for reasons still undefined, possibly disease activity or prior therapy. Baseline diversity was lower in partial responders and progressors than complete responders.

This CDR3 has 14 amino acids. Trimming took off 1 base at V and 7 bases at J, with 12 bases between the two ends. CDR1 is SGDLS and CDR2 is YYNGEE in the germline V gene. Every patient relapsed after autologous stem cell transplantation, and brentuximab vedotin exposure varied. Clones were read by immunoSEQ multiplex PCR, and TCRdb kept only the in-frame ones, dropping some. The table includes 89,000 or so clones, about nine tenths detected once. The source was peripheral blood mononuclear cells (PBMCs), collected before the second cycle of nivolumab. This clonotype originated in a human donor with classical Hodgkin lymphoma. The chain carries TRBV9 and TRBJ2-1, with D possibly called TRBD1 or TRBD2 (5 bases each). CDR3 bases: TGTGCCAGCAGCGTAACCGGGGCGAAGAATGAGCAGTTCTTC. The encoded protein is CASSVTGAKNEQFF.